This T cell receptor beta chain was sequenced during a study of siplizumab effects on memory and regulatory T cells. Study-wide points: There appeared to be greater diversity in naive T cells than in memory cells, and naive T cells seemed major contributors to the alloresponse. A minor fraction of alloreactive clones, and no more, mapped to unstimulated subsets. Naive or memory phenotype assignment was not possible for roughly 80-97% of proliferating CD4+ or CD8+ clones.

A note on this clone: Its antigen is unidentified.

The repertoire was sequenced with immunoSEQ multiplex PCR; TCRdb's copy has only in-frame clones and lacks some. Of 110,000 or so clones listed, just over 90% were seen once; the top ten hold roughly 0.16%. This clonotype originated in a human donor in good health. Input material: non-Treg CD4+ T cells sorted from blood.

The CDR3: CAWATGSKNIQYF. The CDR3 DNA reads as TGTGCCTGGGCTACGGGATCCAAAAACATTCAGTACTTC. The V and J genes are TRBV30 and TRBJ2-4; weak D call: TRBD2 (5 bases). The CDR3 consists of 13 residues. Looked up from germline, CDR1 is GTSNPN and CDR2 is SVGIG (reference sequence). Deletions cut 5 bases from V and 2 bases from J, with 10 bases between.